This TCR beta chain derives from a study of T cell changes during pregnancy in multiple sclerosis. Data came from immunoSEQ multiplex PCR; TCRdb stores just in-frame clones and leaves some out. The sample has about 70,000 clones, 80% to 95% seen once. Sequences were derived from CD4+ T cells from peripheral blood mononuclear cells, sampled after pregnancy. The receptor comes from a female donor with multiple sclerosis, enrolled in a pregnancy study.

The CDR3 DNA is TGTGCCAGCAGCTTAGTCGGTGGGGCCAACGTCCTGACTTTC. Encoded protein: CASSLVGGANVLTF. The chain employs TRBV7-2 and TRBJ2-6; D call uncertain. Germline V gives CDR1 SGHTA, CDR2 FQGNSA. V dropped 1 base and J dropped 3 bases, with 4 bases sitting between them. This CDR3 comprises 14 residues.